Below are 10 T cell receptor beta chains sequenced from a single sample in a study of control samples from healthy donors and cancer patients. Method: immunoSEQ multiplex PCR; TCRdb's copy keeps in-frame clones and lacks some. This table has around 100,000 clones, 90% appearing once. Sequencing was carried out using blood. Receptor source: a woman aged 18-29 years in good health.

The chain is built from TRBV12-3 or TRBV12-4 and TRBJ1-2; 8 nucleotides align to TRBD1. After removal of 7 bases from V and 6 bases from J, the junction contained 4 bases not matched to a gene. The CDR3 is made up of 12 amino acids. The DNA of the CDR3 is TGTGCCAGCAAGACAGGGGAGGATGGCTACACCTTC. Amino acids: CASKTGEDGYTF.

J is TRBJ2-7 and V is TRBV18; D is possibly TRBD1 (5 bases). Germline-derived CDR1 and CDR2 are KGHSH and LQKENI. With 0 bases removed from V and 2 bases from J, the gap between germline ends came to 14 bases. The CDR3 runs to 16 residues. The CDR3 spells CASSPPNPGNTYEQYF. CDR3 DNA: TGTGCCAGCTCACCACCGAATCCAGGGAATACCTACGAGCAGTACTTC. Drawing the rest from reference TRBV18 and TRBJ2-7, the complete variable domain is NAGVMQNPRHLVRRRGQEARLRCSPMKGHSHVYWYRQLPEEGLKFMVYLQKENIIDESGMPKERFSAEFPKEGPSILRIQQVVRGDSAAYFCASSPPNPGNTYEQYFGPGTRLTVT.

The V gene is TRBV2, the J gene TRBJ1-1; unclear D gene. V was cut by 8 bases and J by 3 bases, with 13 bases left in between. Germline V lookup: CDR1 SNHLY, CDR2 FYNNEI. The CDR3 has 13 residues. The CDR3 region has the DNA TGTGCCAGCCGCGACTCAGAGGACACTGAAGCTTTCTTT. It yields the protein CASRDSEDTEAFF.

The V gene is TRBV12-5, the J gene TRBJ2-2; D ambiguous. This CDR3 region has 18 residues. V was clipped by 0 bases and J by 2 bases, with 16 bases between them. The V gene's germline CDR1 is LGHNT and CDR2 FRNRAP. The chain's CDR3 is CASGLVVVVPINTGELFF. The DNA of the CDR3 is TGTGCTAGTGGTTTGGTAGTAGTGGTCCCGATAAACACCGGGGAGCTGTTTTTT.

Sample share makes this clone medium-sized. V and J are TRBV19 and TRBJ1-5; D is ambiguous. This CDR3 has 13 amino acids. The germline CDR1 and CDR2 sequences are LNHDA and SQIVND (reference sequence). V was trimmed by 2 bases and J by 7 bases, leaving 9 bases between them. CDR3: CASSIKHGQPQHF. CDR3 sequence (DNA): TGTGCCAGTAGTATAAAGCATGGCCAGCCCCAGCATTTT.

The V gene is TRBV6-5, the J gene TRBJ1-2; unclear D gene. CDR3 length: 13 residues. Looked up from germline, CDR1 is MNHEY and CDR2 is SVGAGI. V lost 9 bases and J 0 bases, leaving 11 bases between the germline ends. The CDR3 reads CASYSGANYGYTF. CDR3 coding DNA: TGTGCCAGTTACTCTGGAGCTAACTATGGCTACACCTTC.

This clone has a single count. This chain uses TRBV9 with TRBJ1-1; D is unresolved. This CDR3 spans 13 amino acids. Trimming left V 4 bases short and J 7 bases short, with 14 bases between. Germline assignment: CDR1 SGDLS and CDR2 YYNGEE. The CDR3, as DNA: TGTGCCAGCAGCCCCCCCCACGGTGATGAAGCTTTCTTT. Its translation is CASSPPHGDEAFF.

The V gene is TRBV14, the J gene TRBJ1-1; tentatively, D is TRBD1 (6 bases). This CDR3 region has 12 residues. Trimming cost V 8 bases and J 0 bases, with 7 bases left between them. CDR1 is SGHDN, CDR2 FVKESK, per germline. CDR3 DNA sequence: TGTGCCAGCGGGGGCATGAACACTGAAGCTTTCTTT. Protein sequence: CASGGMNTEAFF.

The chain couples TRBV3-1 (or the pseudogene TRBV3-2) to TRBJ2-1; 9 bases are shared with TRBD1. The J segment lost 4 bases and the V segment lost 4 bases, leaving 11 bases of the junction unmatched. The CDR3 covers 17 residues. Germline loops: CDR1 LGHDT, CDR2 YNNKEL (reference sequence). This chain's CDR3 is CASSLRPGQGNYNEQFF. The CDR3, as DNA: TGTGCCAGCAGCCTTAGACCCGGACAGGGGAATTACAATGAGCAGTTCTTC.

This chain joins TRBV29-1 and TRBJ1-4; 8 bases are a match to TRBD1. Unmatched junction bases numbered 4, after V lost 4 bases and J lost 3 bases. The CDR3 is made up of 14 amino acids. Per the germline V gene, CDR1 is SQVTM and CDR2 is ANQGSEA. This chain's CDR3 is CSVATGGPNEKLFF. CDR3 nucleotides: TGCAGCGTTGCTACAGGGGGACCTAATGAAAAACTGTTTTTT.